These 30 T cell receptor beta chains originate from one sample sequenced in a study of blood T cell repertoires in COVID-19. Libraries were prepared by immunoSEQ multiplex PCR; TCRdb keeps only in-frame clonotypes and omits some of them. The sample has tens of thousands of clones; around four fifths are singletons. Sequenced input: peripheral blood. The receptor set was obtained from a man aged 45-65 years with active COVID-19.

This clone occurred a few times. The gene calls are TRBV4-3 and TRBJ2-3; the D gene is possibly TRBD1 (5 bases). Germline lookup yields CDR1 LGHNA and CDR2 YSLEER. Trimming shortened V by 0 bases and J by 9 bases, and 7 bases separated the two germline ends. The CDR3 spans 12 residues. CDR3 loop: CASSQDQGTQYF. The CDR3 DNA follows: TGCGCCAGCAGCCAAGATCAGGGAACGCAGTATTTT.

The chain couples TRBV9 to TRBJ1-6, with D tentatively TRBD1 (5 bases). The V gene's germline CDR1 is SGDLS and CDR2 YYNGEE. Trimming pared 2 bases from V and 7 bases from J, leaving 10 bases between. The length of the CDR3 is 14 residues. The CDR3: CASSVQGLNSPLHF. The DNA for the CDR3 is TGTGCCAGCAGCGTGCAGGGCCTCAATTCACCCCTCCACTTT.

As DNA, the CDR3 is TGTGCCAGCAGCTCCCCGGGGAAAGCTAACTATGGCTACACCTTC. It yields the protein CASSSPGKANYGYTF. The rearrangement links TRBV5-5 to TRBJ1-2; no firm D call. CDR1 is SGHKS and CDR2 is YYEKEE in the germline V gene (reference sequence). Trimming took off 3 bases at V and 0 bases at J, with 12 bases between the two ends. The CDR3 is 15 amino acids. Full variable domain (missing parts from reference TRBV5-5 and TRBJ1-2): DAGVTQSPTHLIKTRGQQVTLRCSPISGHKSVSWYQQVLGQGPQFIFQYYEKEERGRGNFPDRFSARQFPNYSSELNVNALLLGDSALYLCASSSPGKANYGYTFGSGTRLTVV.

The chain couples TRBV29-1 to TRBJ2-5; 12 positions agree with TRBD2. The germline CDR1 and CDR2 sequences are SQVTM and ANQGSEA. Germline trimming cut 5 bases from V and 4 bases from J; bases unmatched to any gene: 5. The CDR3 sequence is 14 residues long. This CDR3 is CSVNGLAGRETQYF. CDR3 coding DNA: TGCAGCGTTAATGGACTAGCGGGGAGAGAGACCCAGTACTTC.

In this sample, this clone turned up once. The chain employs TRBV5-1 and TRBJ2-1, with D possibly matching TRBD1 (5 bases). Germline CDR1 reads SGHRS; CDR2 reads YFSETQ. The CDR3 contains 14 residues. Trimming pared 2 bases from V and 6 bases from J, leaving 12 bases between. The CDR3, as DNA: TGCGCCAGCAGCTTCAGCAGGGTCGGCAATGAGCAGTTCTTC. This translates into CASSFSRVGNEQFF.

The chain recombines TRBV19 with TRBJ2-2; 11 bases are shared with TRBD2. V was pared by 3 bases and J by 6 bases, with 9 bases of the junction left unmatched. Germline CDR1 and CDR2: LNHDA and SQIVND (reference sequence). The CDR3 extends over 17 amino acids. The CDR3 spells CASSIGVAGGLPGELFF. Here the CDR3 DNA reads TGTGCCAGTAGTATCGGTGTAGCGGGAGGGCTTCCCGGGGAGCTGTTTTTT.

The chain uses TRBV19 and TRBJ2-7; D might be TRBD1 (6 bases). V dropped 5 bases and J dropped 2 bases, with 13 bases sitting between them. The CDR3 has 14 amino acids. Per germline, CDR1 LNHDA and CDR2 SQIVND (reference sequence). For the CDR3, the DNA is TGTGCCAGTAGTCCCAGGGGAGCCCCCTACGAGCAGTACTTC. Protein sequence: CASSPRGAPYEQYF.

The chain combines TRBV10-1 with TRBJ2-7, with a possible D match to TRBD2 (6 bases). The CDR3 spans 12 residues. Per the germline V gene, CDR1 is WNHNN and CDR2 is SYGVQD (reference sequence). V lost 6 bases to trimming and J lost 3 bases, with 9 bases between them. The chain's CDR3 is CASRRTNYEQYF. CDR3 nucleotide sequence: TGCGCCAGCAGAAGGACTAACTACGAGCAGTACTTC.

The chain links TRBV4-3 to TRBJ2-1, with 7 nucleotides matching TRBD2. The V segment lost 4 bases and the J segment 2 bases; nucleotides outside the gene matches: 8. CDR1 is LGHNA and CDR2 is YSLEER in the germline V gene. CDR3 size: 16 residues. The CDR3, as DNA: TGCGCCAGCAGCCCCCGTCCTAGCGGTGCCTACAATGAGCAGTTCTTC. Its protein product is CASSPRPSGAYNEQFF.

J is TRBJ2-3 and V is TRBV4-1; 10 bases agree with TRBD1. This CDR3 contains 18 residues. Germline V gene sequence: CDR1 MGHRA, CDR2 YSYEKL. With 4 bases clipped from V and 2 bases from J, the junction kept 12 bases outside the gene matches. CDR3 in amino acids: CASSPRDRGTSDTDTQYF. In DNA, the CDR3 is TGCGCCAGCAGCCCCCGGGACAGGGGAACTTCCGACACAGATACGCAGTATTTT.

The chain recombines TRBV7-8 with TRBJ1-5; a possible D gene is TRBD1 (6 bases). Trimming took 1 base from V and 4 from J, leaving 11 bases between them. There are 15 residues in the CDR3. The germline V gene has CDR1 SGHVS and CDR2 FQNEAQ. The CDR3 DNA sequence: TGTGCCAGCAGCTTAGAGGGGGAAATAAATCAGCCCCAGCATTTT. As protein: CASSLEGEINQPQHF. Full variable domain (rest looked up from reference TRBV7-8 and TRBJ1-5): GAGVSQSPRYKVAKRGQDVALRCDPISGHVSLFWYQQALGQGPEFLTYFQNEAQLDKSGLPSDRFFAERPEGSVSTLKIQRTQQEDSAVYLCASSLEGEINQPQHFGDGTRLSIL.

The chain is built from TRBV6-5 and TRBJ2-1, with 8 bases fitting TRBD2. The length of the CDR3 is 14 residues. Looked up from germline, CDR1 is MNHEY and CDR2 is SVGAGI. V lost 6 bases and J lost 5; bases outside the gene matches: 6. This CDR3 is CASRPPGGNNEQFF. The CDR3 region has the DNA TGTGCCAGCAGACCCCCGGGGGGGAACAATGAGCAGTTCTTC.

V usage is TRBV27 and J usage is TRBJ2-3, with 9 bases identical to TRBD1. J was trimmed by 3 bases and V by 5 bases; bases with no gene match: 15. The CDR3 is made up of 18 amino acids. Germline V gene sequence: CDR1 MNHEY, CDR2 SMNVEV (reference sequence). DNA for the CDR3: TGTGCCAGCAGTCTGAAACAGGGGGCGATTATAAGAACAGATACGCAGTATTTT. The encoded protein is CASSLKQGAIIRTDTQYF.

V and J are TRBV6-6 and TRBJ1-3; 7 positions match TRBD1. Losses at the gene ends were 2 bases for V and 4 bases for J; bases not matched to a gene: 2. The CDR3 runs 14 residues. CDR1 and CDR2 (germline): MNHNY, SVGAGI (reference sequence). The chain's CDR3 is CASSYKGAGNTIYF. In nucleotides, the CDR3 is TGTGCCAGCAGTTACAAGGGGGCCGGAAACACCATATATTTT.

The J gene is TRBJ1-4, the V gene TRBV20-1; 8 nucleotides agree with TRBD1. This CDR3 is 15 amino acids long. V lost 3 bases to trimming and J lost 7 bases; unmatched junction nucleotides: 10. Germline V gene sequence: CDR1 DFQATT, CDR2 SNEGSKA (reference sequence). The CDR3, as DNA: TGCAGTGCTAGTCTTGATTCACAGGGGGGTGAAAAACTGTTTTTT. Translated: CSASLDSQGGEKLFF.

The rearrangement links TRBV19 to TRBJ2-2; D gene ambiguous. Deletions cut 5 bases from V and 1 base from J, with 8 bases between. This CDR3 is built from 14 residues. Per the germline V gene, CDR1 is LNHDA and CDR2 is SQIVND (reference sequence). The CDR3 DNA reads TGTGCCAGTAGTGCTCGGAGGAACACCGGGGAGCTGTTTTTT. Protein sequence: CASSARRNTGELFF.

The chain carries TRBV27 and TRBJ1-6; possibly TRBD1 for D (5 bases). Looked up from germline, CDR1 is MNHEY and CDR2 is SMNVEV (reference sequence). The V gene lost 6 bases and the J gene lost 7 bases, with 13 bases spanning the gap. The length of the CDR3 is 14 residues. This CDR3 reads CASSRDRNNSPLHF. The CDR3 coding sequence is TGTGCCAGCAGCCGCGACAGAAACAATTCACCCCTCCACTTT.

V gene TRBV21-1 combines with J gene TRBJ2-7; the table's D call, TRBD1, has no DNA check behind it. TRBV21-1 represents a pseudogene. There are 18 residues in the CDR3. In DNA, the CDR3 is TGTGCCAGCAGCAAAAATCAAGCTCGGGACAGGGGCATCCACGAGCAGTACTTC. Translating gives CASSKNQARDRGIHEQYF.

The rearrangement joins TRBV5-1 to TRBJ1-2, with D possibly TRBD1 on 6 matching bases. CDR3 length: 13 amino acids. V lost 1 base and J 7 bases, leaving 11 bases between the germline ends. Germline lookup yields CDR1 SGHRS and CDR2 YFSETQ. This CDR3 is CASSLLGTSGYTF. The CDR3 DNA is TGCGCCAGCAGCTTGCTTGGGACATCTGGCTACACCTTC.

The CDR3 spells CASSAGNNQPQHF. For the CDR3, the DNA is TGTGCCAGCAGTGCAGGGAACAATCAGCCCCAGCATTTT. This chain joins TRBV2 and TRBJ1-5; D perhaps matches TRBD1 (5 bases). V lost 4 bases to trimming and J lost 3 bases, with 7 bases between them. The CDR3 spans 13 residues. Looked up from germline, CDR1 is SNHLY and CDR2 is FYNNEI.

The chain couples TRBV19 to TRBJ1-5; 8 bases line up with TRBD1. From germline, CDR1 is LNHDA and CDR2 SQIVND (reference sequence). CDR3 length: 13 amino acids. V gave up 6 bases and J gave up 2 bases; unmatched junction bases: 0. The CDR3 DNA reads TGTGCCAGTAGACAGGGGGGCAATCAGCCCCAGCATTTT. It specifies CASRQGGNQPQHF.

The V and J genes are TRBV9 and TRBJ1-2; TRBD1 aligns across 7 bases. This CDR3 spans 13 amino acids. Germline CDR1 is SGDLS and CDR2 is YYNGEE. J gave up 6 bases and V 3 bases, and 5 bases lay outside the gene matches. The DNA for the CDR3 is TGTGCCAGCAGCGCGACGACAGGGAATGGCTACACCTTC. As protein: CASSATTGNGYTF.

V usage is TRBV5-1 and J usage is TRBJ1-3; D not certain. This CDR3 is built from 15 residues. V lost 3 bases and J lost 0, with 10 bases in between. Looked up from germline, CDR1 is SGHRS and CDR2 is YFSETQ. The DNA for the CDR3 is TGCGCCAGCAGCTCCTCAGGCCCCTCTGGAAACACCATATATTTT. It yields the protein CASSSSGPSGNTIYF.

The chain joins TRBV18 to TRBJ2-2; TRBD1 agrees at 8 bases. CDR3 size: 15 residues. Unmatched junction bases numbered 11, after V lost 6 bases and J lost 8 bases. Germline CDR1 reads KGHSH; CDR2 reads LQKENI. CDR3 amino acids: CASSPRAGGTGELFF. CDR3 nucleotide sequence: TGTGCCAGCTCGCCGCGAGCAGGGGGCACTGGGGAGCTGTTTTTT.

This clone was seen a few times. The genes are TRBV7-6 and TRBJ1-2, with TRBD1 identical over 10 bases. CDR1 is SGHVS and CDR2 is FNYEAQ in the germline V gene. This CDR3 is 18 amino acids long. V was pared by 5 bases and J by 3 bases, with 15 bases of the junction left unmatched. The CDR3 is CASSPSRAGTGAHYGYTF. The CDR3 DNA sequence: TGTGCCAGCAGCCCCTCCAGGGCTGGGACAGGGGCTCACTATGGCTACACCTTC. Combining the CDR3 with reference TRBV7-6 and TRBJ1-2 gives the whole variable domain GAGVSQSPRYKVTKRGQDVALRCDPISGHVSLYWYRQALGQGPEFLTYFNYEAQQDKSGLPNDRFSAERPEGSISTLTIQRTEQRDSAMYRCASSPSRAGTGAHYGYTFGSGTRLTVV.

This CDR3 is CASSGQGGYEQYF. The DNA of the CDR3 is TGTGCCAGCAGTGGACAGGGAGGCTACGAGCAGTACTTC. The chain combines TRBV9 with TRBJ2-7; 8 nucleotides align to TRBD1. The CDR3 length is 13 residues. The germline V gene has CDR1 SGDLS and CDR2 YYNGEE. V was clipped by 5 bases and J by 3 bases; unmatched bases: 4.

The chain couples TRBV9 to TRBJ1-1; the D gene is possibly TRBD1 (5 bases). The CDR3 extends over 13 amino acids. Trimming cost V 0 bases and J 4 bases, with 7 bases left between them. The germline CDR1 and CDR2 sequences are SGDLS and YYNGEE. CDR3 DNA: TGTGCCAGCAGCGTAGGCAGGGCCACTGAAGCTTTCTTT. Its translation: CASSVGRATEAFF.

This clone was recorded once. The gene calls are TRBV5-6 and TRBJ2-2; perhaps TRBD2 as D (6 bases). CDR3 length equals 13 residues. Germline CDR1 SGHDT, CDR2 YYEEEE. Trimming stripped 1 base from V and 6 bases from J, with 7 bases between. CDR3 loop: CASSLTGAGELFF. The CDR3 DNA reads as TGTGCCAGCAGCTTGACGGGGGCCGGGGAGCTGTTTTTT.

The rearrangement joins TRBV5-1 to TRBJ2-2; the D gene is possibly TRBD2 (6 bases). In germline, CDR1 is SGHRS, CDR2 YFSETQ. The CDR3 spans 16 residues. V lost 4 bases and J lost 0, with 13 bases in between. DNA of the CDR3: TGCGCCAGCAGCATCCGGGGGAGCGCGAACACCGGGGAGCTGTTTTTT. Residues: CASSIRGSANTGELFF.

The V gene is TRBV2, the J gene TRBJ2-2; a possible D gene is TRBD2 (5 bases). The CDR3 length is 16 residues. V was cut by 2 bases and J by 0 bases, with 10 bases left in between. Germline V gene sequence: CDR1 SNHLY, CDR2 FYNNEI. The CDR3 loop is CASSEMGAANTGELFF. The CDR3 DNA sequence: TGTGCCAGCAGTGAAATGGGAGCAGCGAACACCGGGGAGCTGTTTTTT.